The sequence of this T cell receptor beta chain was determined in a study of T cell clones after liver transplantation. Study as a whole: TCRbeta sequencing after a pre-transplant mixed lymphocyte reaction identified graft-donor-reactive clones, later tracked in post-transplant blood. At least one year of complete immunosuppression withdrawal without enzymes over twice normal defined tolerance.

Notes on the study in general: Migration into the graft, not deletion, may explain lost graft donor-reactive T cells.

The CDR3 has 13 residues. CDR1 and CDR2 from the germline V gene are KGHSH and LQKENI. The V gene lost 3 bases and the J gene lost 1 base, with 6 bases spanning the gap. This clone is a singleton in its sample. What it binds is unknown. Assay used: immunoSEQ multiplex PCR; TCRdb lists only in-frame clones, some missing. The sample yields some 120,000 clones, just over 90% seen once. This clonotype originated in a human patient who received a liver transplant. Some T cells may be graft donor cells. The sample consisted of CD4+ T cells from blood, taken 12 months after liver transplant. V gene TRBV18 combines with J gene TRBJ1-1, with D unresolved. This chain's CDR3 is CASSPRQNTEAFF. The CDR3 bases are TGTGCCAGCTCACCTCGACAGAACACTGAAGCTTTCTTT.